This passage covers 9 T cell receptor beta chains from one sample sequenced in a study of blood T cells in healthy people across ages. Combining a sample-barcoded 5' primer with a J-beta primer mix, a second PCR ran for about 7 to 11 cycles. TCRdb itself ran the 5' RACE reads through MiXCR, one entry per CDR3 protein. The top ten clones hold more than 15% of a sample with roughly 640,000 distinct CDR3 sequences, roughly 31% of them seen once. Material: blood. Receptors originate from a woman aged 80 or older in good health.

This clonotype was seen ten or more times. The chain combines TRBV20-1 with TRBJ1-2; no firm D call. V lost 5 bases and J lost 5, with 15 bases in between. The CDR3 is 13 residues long. Germline CDR1 DFQATT, CDR2 SNEGSKA (reference sequence). The CDR3 DNA follows: TGCAGTGCTCCACCGTCCCCGGGTTATGGCTACACCTTC. Translating it yields CSAPPSPGYGYTF.

This clonotype has just a few counts. A clone one base away is much larger, so this may be a read error. The chain uses TRBV29-1 and TRBJ2-3; either TRBD1 or TRBD2 may fit D (5 bases each). The CDR3 is 15 amino acids. Germline V lookup: CDR1 SQVTM, CDR2 ANQGSEA. CDR3 in amino acids: CSVADRARGTDTRYF. The CDR3 DNA follows: TGCAGCGTTGCCGACAGAGCCCGGGGCACAGATACGCGGTATTTT.

As concerns this clonotype: Possible read error: a much larger clone is one base away. V is TRBV12-3 or TRBV12-4 and J is TRBJ1-5, with 7 bases fitting TRBD1. The V segment lost 7 bases and the J segment 6 bases; nucleotides outside the gene matches: 6. The CDR3 is 13 residues long. CDR3 nucleotide sequence: TGTGCCAGCATTACTCAGGGGGGTCAGCCCCAGCATTTT. It translates to CASITQGGQPQHF.

As regards this clonotype: This may come from a read error, since a much larger clone is one base off. The chain recombines TRBV4-2 with TRBJ1-1, with a tentative D call TRBD1 (5 bases). CDR3 length: 13 residues. Germline CDR1 LGHNA, CDR2 YNFKEQ. CDR3 coding DNA: TGTGCCCGCAGTCAGGACAAGAACACTGAAGCTTTCTTT. Amino acids: CARSQDKNTEAFF.

The chain is built from TRBV6-5 and TRBJ1-6, with TRBD1 matching 9 bases. The CDR3 covers 14 residues. Germline V lookup: CDR1 MNHEY, CDR2 SVGAGI. Germline trimming cut 6 bases from V and 9 bases from J; bases unmatched to any gene: 6. The CDR3 DNA sequence: TGTGCCAGCAGGCCCGGGACAGGGTTTTCACCCCTCCACTTT. Translating it yields CASRPGTGFSPLHF.

This clonotype was recorded at least ten times. The chain recombines TRBV3-1 with TRBJ2-4; D unclear. Near its end, the DNA agrees better with TRBJ2-7, so the J call may be wrong. This CDR3 has 15 residues. CDR1 is LGHDT, CDR2 YNNKEL, per germline (reference sequence). The CDR3 sequence: CASSTQKGLTNEQYF. The CDR3 region has the DNA TGTGCCAGCAGCACCCAGAAAGGCCTAACCAACGAGCAGTACTTC.

The chain employs TRBV18 and TRBJ1-6; D uncertain. CDR1 and CDR2 (germline): KGHSH, LQKENI. CDR3 length: 16 amino acids. The V gene lost 6 bases and the J gene lost 8 bases, with 20 bases spanning the gap. CDR3 sequence (DNA): TGTGCCAGCTCCCCCTGGACCGTTCAAGCGGATTCACCCCTCCACTTT. Amino acids: CASSPWTVQADSPLHF.

This clonotype occurred many times. The chain links TRBV11-2 to TRBJ2-1, with a weak D call TRBD2 (5 bases). The CDR3 covers 17 residues. V was pared by 5 bases and J by 3 bases, with 20 bases between. Germline-derived CDR1 and CDR2 are SGHAT and FQNNGV. CDR3 amino acids: CASSIQGLTAGYNEQFF. CDR3 bases: TGTGCCAGCAGCATCCAAGGACTCACCGCGGGCTACAATGAGCAGTTCTTC.

This clonotype was seen repeatedly, ten times or more. The rearrangement uses TRBV9 and TRBJ2-7; 7 nucleotides line up with TRBD1. After removal of 3 bases from V and 6 bases from J, the junction contained 3 bases not matched to a gene. The V gene's germline CDR1 is SGDLS and CDR2 YYNGEE. The CDR3 is 12 residues long. The CDR3 loop reads CASSATGFEQYF. CDR3 sequence (DNA): TGTGCCAGCAGCGCGACAGGGTTCGAGCAGTACTTC.